The rows below give T cell receptor beta chains drawn from one sample of a study of identical twins. Each CDR3 protein is one row after TCRdb ran MiXCR on the 5' RACE reads. Of approximately 210,000 distinct CDR3 sequences listed, 6.5% are singletons. The sample was also reused in another study, on T cells expressing NK-cell markers.

The sequencing input was CD8+ T cells sorted from blood. The receptors stem from a woman in her late teens or twenties in good health. The CDR3 runs from the conserved cysteine through the conserved F or W. Fields, in order: D gene, CDR3 length, clone size, J gene, V gene, CDR3 protein, CDR3 DNA. A D gene is named only where the DNA matches it firmly. Not every row has a clone size; where given, it reads once, few, many or a size class.

NA | 15 | many | TRBJ2-7 | TRBV4-1 | CASSQAGSNSYEQYF | TGCGCCAGCAGCCAAGCGGGGTCAAACTCCTACGAGCAGTACTTC
TRBD2 | 16 | few | TRBJ2-7 | TRBV7-6 | CASSSTSGGVSYEQYF | TGTGCCAGCAGCAGTACCAGCGGGGGGGTCTCCTACGAGCAGTACTTC
TRBD1 | 17 | NA | TRBJ2-7 | TRBV7-3 | CASSLGERTGLQYEQYF | TGTGCCAGCAGCTTAGGCGAAAGGACAGGCCTCCAATACGAGCAGTACTTC
NA | 11 | many | TRBJ1-1 | TRBV20-1 | CSATVNTEAFF | TGCAGTGCCACTGTGAACACTGAAGCTTTCTTT
NA | 17 | NA | TRBJ1-1 | TRBV4-3 | CASSQVLVGGVNTEAFF | TGCGCCAGCAGCCAAGTATTAGTGGGGGGAGTGAACACTGAAGCTTTCTTT
NA | 13 | many | TRBJ2-1 | TRBV30 | CALGSGSYNEQFF | TGTGCCCTGGGTTCGGGCTCCTACAATGAGCAGTTCTTC
TRBD2 | 14 | NA | TRBJ2-7 | TRBV6-2/TRBV6-3 | CASSRLAGTYEQYF | TGTGCCAGCAGTCGACTAGCGGGAACCTACGAGCAGTACTTC
NA | 12 | few | TRBJ2-7 | TRBV7-9 | CASSLIPGEQYF | TGTGCCAGCAGCTTAATTCCGGGCGAGCAGTACTTC
NA | 14 | many | TRBJ2-7 | TRBV5-5 | CASSASGGRYEQYF | TGTGCCAGCAGCGCCTCGGGGGGCCGGTACGAGCAGTACTTC
NA | 13 | many | TRBJ2-1 | TRBV3-1 | CASRKTEYNEQFF | TGTGCCAGCAGGAAGACGGAATACAATGAGCAGTTCTTC
NA | 16 | many | TRBJ2-1 | TRBV15 | CATSRVPRGNDNEQFF | TGTGCCACCAGCAGAGTCCCCCGGGGGAACGACAATGAGCAGTTCTTC
TRBD1 | 16 | few | TRBJ2-7 | TRBV15 | CATSRDLGQGAREQYF | TGTGCCACCAGCAGAGATCTAGGACAGGGGGCGCGGGAGCAGTACTTC
NA | 11 | many | TRBJ2-3 | TRBV12-3/TRBV12-4 | CASSLGGTQYF | TGTGCCAGCAGTTTGGGGGGTACGCAGTATTTT
NA | 15 | few | TRBJ2-1 | TRBV9 | CASSASPDNNREQFF | TGTGCCAGCAGCGCCTCCCCGGACAATAATAGGGAGCAGTTCTTC
NA | 13 | few | TRBJ2-7 | TRBV25-1 | CASSEYDRYEQYF | TGTGCCAGCAGTGAATATGACCGCTACGAGCAGTACTTC
NA | 13 | few | TRBJ2-5 | TRBV12-3/TRBV12-4 | CASSLESQETQYF | TGTGCCAGCAGTTTGGAGAGCCAAGAGACCCAGTACTTC
NA | 13 | NA | TRBJ2-3 | TRBV27 | CASRRLGTDTQYF | TGTGCCAGCAGGCGGCTGGGGACAGATACGCAGTATTTT
TRBD1 | 18 | few | TRBJ1-1 | TRBV5-1 | CASSFNLPGQGANTEAFF | TGCGCCAGCAGCTTTAACCTGCCGGGACAGGGAGCGAACACTGAAGCTTTCTTT
NA | 16 | few | TRBJ2-7 | TRBV14 | CASSQDFEGGLYEQYF | TGTGCCAGCAGCCAAGATTTCGAGGGAGGTCTCTACGAGCAGTACTTC
TRBD2 | 15 | NA | TRBJ2-7 | TRBV12-3/TRBV12-4 | CASSSETSGSYEQYF | TGTGCCAGCAGTTCAGAGACTAGCGGCTCCTACGAGCAGTACTTC
NA | 12 | many | TRBJ2-3 | TRBV7-8 | CASSERTDTQYF | TGTGCCAGCAGCGAGCGAACAGATACGCAGTATTTT
NA | 16 | many | TRBJ2-7 | TRBV27 | CASSLVLGGELYEQYF | TGTGCCAGCAGTTTAGTTTTAGGGGGTGAGCTCTACGAGCAGTACTTC
NA | 15 | NA | TRBJ2-7 | TRBV6-5 | CASSYSGEVAYEQYF | TGTGCCAGCAGTTACAGTGGGGAGGTGGCCTACGAGCAGTACTTC
NA | 17 | few | TRBJ1-3 | TRBV6-1 | CASSQRGQKGSGNTIYF | TGTGCCAGCAGTCAAAGAGGACAGAAGGGCTCTGGAAACACCATATATTTT